What follows are 24 T cell receptor beta chains derived from one specimen sequenced in a study of OX40 agonist ivuxolimab in advanced cancers. Libraries were prepared by immunoSEQ multiplex PCR; TCRdb keeps only in-frame clonotypes and omits some of them. The table records tens of thousands of clones, 70% to 90% of them present only once. Sequences were derived from CD4+ or CD8+ T cells sorted from blood, sampled in a trial of the OX40 agonist ivuxolimab. The receptors derive from an adult with an advanced solid tumor such as melanoma, head and neck, liver or kidney cancer.

The chain carries TRBV7-9 and TRBJ1-2; TRBD1 matches 9 bases. V lost 6 bases to trimming and J lost 8 bases; unmatched junction nucleotides: 13. The germline gives CDR1 SEHNR, CDR2 FQNEAQ (reference sequence). The CDR3 loop spans 15 amino acids. CDR3 sequence: CASSSARDRERGYTF. The DNA for the CDR3 is TGTGCCAGCAGTTCTGCCCGGGACAGGGAAAGGGGCTACACCTTC.

This chain uses TRBV5-5 with TRBJ2-7; D not certain. Between the trimmed V and J ends, which lost 0 bases and 5 bases, there was a span of 15 bases. The CDR3 covers 15 residues. Looked up from germline, CDR1 is SGHKS and CDR2 is YYEKEE (reference sequence). CDR3 loop: CASSLGTGFSNEQYF. The CDR3 DNA reads as TGTGCCAGCAGCTTGGGTACCGGGTTTAGCAACGAGCAGTACTTC.

The J gene is TRBJ1-1, the V gene TRBV11-2; the D gene is possibly TRBD1 (5 bases). The CDR3 runs to 13 residues. V dropped 3 bases and J dropped 6 bases, with 11 bases sitting between them. CDR1 and CDR2 from the germline V gene are SGHAT and FQNNGV. CDR3 in amino acids: CASSFRGVPEAFF. For the CDR3, the DNA is TGTGCCAGCAGCTTCCGGGGGGTCCCTGAAGCTTTCTTT.

This clone has only a few counts. The chain has TRBV7-6 and TRBJ1-1; D gene ambiguous. There are 16 residues in the CDR3. In germline, CDR1 is SGHVS, CDR2 FNYEAQ. The ends were cut back, 5 bases at V and 1 base at J, with 17 bases in the middle. CDR3 nucleotide sequence: TGTGCCAGCAGCCCCACGGCGTCAGGCCAGAACACTGAAGCTTTCTTT. This gives the protein CASSPTASGQNTEAFF.

The CDR3 protein is CASSSLPREKLFF. DNA for the CDR3: TGTGCCAGCAGTTCTCTCCCGAGAGAAAAACTGTTTTTT. The rearrangement joins TRBV6-6 to TRBJ1-4; no firm D call. Trimming took off 4 bases at V and 8 bases at J, with 11 bases between the two ends. This CDR3 contains 13 residues. CDR1 MNHNY and CDR2 SVGAGI come from the germline V gene (reference sequence).

The V gene is TRBV2, the J gene TRBJ2-3, with D uncertain. The length of the CDR3 is 15 residues. Germline lookup yields CDR1 SNHLY and CDR2 FYNNEI. Deletions cut 3 bases from V and 0 bases from J, with 10 bases between. CDR3 residues: CASSERRVSTDTQYF. The CDR3 nucleotides are TGTGCCAGCAGTGAGCGACGGGTTAGCACAGATACGCAGTATTTT.

The chain has TRBV15 and TRBJ2-3, with D possibly being TRBD2 (6 bases). This CDR3 is built from 14 residues. From germline, CDR1 is LNHNV and CDR2 YYDKDF (reference sequence). Between the trimmed V and J ends, which lost 8 bases and 0 bases, there was a span of 12 bases. The CDR3 nucleotides are TGTGCCACCGGGGCGGGGCGAAGCACAGATACGCAGTATTTT. It is translated as CATGAGRSTDTQYF.

The rearrangement links TRBV5-5 to TRBJ1-1; D not resolved. V dropped 3 bases and J dropped 0 bases, with 6 bases sitting between them. Germline V lookup: CDR1 SGHKS, CDR2 YYEKEE (reference sequence). This CDR3 comprises 13 residues. CDR3 sequence: CASSSHMNTEAFF. DNA for the CDR3: TGTGCCAGCAGCTCCCATATGAACACTGAAGCTTTCTTT.

The table lists this clone with a few counts. This sequence joins TRBV5-1 and TRBJ1-1; D may be TRBD1 (5 bases). CDR3 size: 15 residues. The germline V and J ends were trimmed by 3 bases and 1 base, with 13 bases remaining between them. From germline, CDR1 is SGHRS and CDR2 YFSETQ. The chain's CDR3 is CASSSMQGTNTEAFF. CDR3 nucleotide sequence: TGCGCCAGCAGCTCCATGCAGGGAACGAACACTGAAGCTTTCTTT. Filled out from reference TRBV5-1 and TRBJ1-1, the complete variable domain reads KAGVTQTPRYLIKTRGQQVTLSCSPISGHRSVSWYQQTPGQGLQFLFEYFSETQRNKGNFPGRFSGRQFSNSRSEMNVSTLELGDSALYLCASSSMQGTNTEAFFGQGTRLTVV.

The chain recombines TRBV10-3 with TRBJ2-7, with TRBD2 identical over 11 bases. The germline V gene has CDR1 ENHRY and CDR2 SYGVKD. V gave up 2 bases and J gave up 4 bases; unmatched junction bases: 4. This CDR3 comprises 15 residues. Here the CDR3 reads CAISEPSGGKYEQYF. CDR3 sequence (DNA): TGTGCCATCAGTGAGCCTAGCGGGGGGAAATACGAGCAGTACTTC.

A few counts support this clone. J is TRBJ2-5 and V is TRBV2; tentatively, D is TRBD1 or TRBD2 (5 bases each). The germline CDR1 and CDR2 sequences are SNHLY and FYNNEI. The CDR3 is made up of 14 amino acids. The germline V and J ends were trimmed by 8 bases and 2 bases, with 15 bases remaining between them. This CDR3 is CASGSLGQQETQYF. The DNA for the CDR3 is TGTGCCAGCGGGAGCCTGGGGCAACAAGAGACCCAGTACTTC.

The rearrangement links TRBV7-9 to TRBJ2-7, with TRBD2 matching over 9 bases. This CDR3 spans 17 amino acids. CDR1 and CDR2 (germline): SEHNR, FQNEAQ (reference sequence). V gave up 1 base and J gave up 4 bases; unmatched junction bases: 11. The CDR3 protein is CASSLVRGLAGPYEQYF. The CDR3 DNA reads TGTGCCAGCAGCTTAGTTAGGGGGCTAGCGGGGCCATACGAGCAGTACTTC.

The V and J genes are TRBV5-1 and TRBJ2-5; D might be TRBD1 (6 bases). The ends were cut back, 4 bases at V and 4 bases at J, with 17 bases in the middle. Per germline, CDR1 SGHRS and CDR2 YFSETQ. The CDR3 length is 15 residues. CDR3 nucleotides: TGCGCCAGCAGCGCGACAGGAAATTTTTTAGAGACCCAGTACTTC. Translating it yields CASSATGNFLETQYF.

The DNA for the CDR3 is TGTGCCAGCAGCGCCCTCGACAGGGGGCGGTTCGAGCAGTACTTC. Protein sequence: CASSALDRGRFEQYF. The rearrangement joins TRBV9 to TRBJ2-7; 10 bases agree with TRBD1. The length of the CDR3 is 15 residues. J lost 6 bases, V lost 3 bases, and 9 bases had no gene match. Germline-derived CDR1 and CDR2 are SGDLS and YYNGEE.

DNA for the CDR3: TGTGCCAGCAGCCAAGTTCATGGAGAGACCCAGTACTTC. It specifies CASSQVHGETQYF. This chain connects TRBV4-2 to TRBJ2-5; D uncertain. CDR1 is LGHNA, CDR2 YNFKEQ, per germline. V lost 1 base and J lost 4, with 7 bases in between. CDR3 size: 13 residues.

The genes are TRBV6-1 and TRBJ2-1; D unresolved. Germline lookup yields CDR1 MNHNS and CDR2 SASEGT. Between the trimmed V and J ends, which lost 1 base and 6 bases, there was a span of 13 bases. The CDR3 spans 15 residues. The CDR3 nucleotides read TGTGCCAGCAGTGAAGTCCGGCGGAGCTCCAATGAGCAGTTCTTC. This codes for CASSEVRRSSNEQFF.

The chain links TRBV4-2 to TRBJ1-6; no clear D gene. The CDR3 is made up of 15 amino acids. CDR1 is LGHNA, CDR2 YNFKEQ, per germline. V dropped 0 bases and J dropped 9 bases, with 12 bases sitting between them. CDR3 coding DNA: TGTGCCAGCAGCCAAGAAGGGCAGATTATTTCACCCCTCCACTTT. This sequence encodes CASSQEGQIISPLHF.

The V and J genes are TRBV7-9 and TRBJ2-1, with 9 bases matching TRBD1. The CDR3 sequence is 15 residues long. CDR1 and CDR2 from the germline V gene are SEHNR and FQNEAQ (reference sequence). The trim removed 7 bases at V and 7 bases at J, leaving 11 bases unmatched. For the CDR3, the DNA is TGTGCCAGCAAAGGACCGGGACAGGGTATGAATGAGCAGTTCTTC. Translated: CASKGPGQGMNEQFF. The whole variable domain, filled in from reference TRBV7-9 and TRBJ2-1, reads DTGVSQNPRHKITKRGQNVTFRCDPISEHNRLYWYRQTLGQGPEFLTYFQNEAQLEKSRLLSDRFSAERPKGSFSTLEIQRTEQGDSAMYLCASKGPGQGMNEQFFGPGTRLTVL.

This clone was counted a single time. V is TRBV5-1 and J is TRBJ2-7; 9 nucleotides align to TRBD1. CDR1 is SGHRS and CDR2 is YFSETQ in the germline V gene. V lost 3 bases, J lost 3 bases, and 1 base stayed unmatched. CDR3 size: 13 residues. As DNA, the CDR3 is TGCGCCAGCAGCTCGGGACAGGGCTACGAGCAGTACTTC. It codes for CASSSGQGYEQYF.

V is TRBV29-1 and J is TRBJ1-2; D gene uncertain. Looked up from germline, CDR1 is SQVTM and CDR2 is ANQGSEA. Trimming removed 0 bases from V and 1 base from J, with 12 bases in between. The CDR3 is 15 amino acids. The CDR3 DNA sequence: TGCAGCGTTGAAGATCGGGTCGGCATTAACTATGGCTACACCTTC. Translating it yields CSVEDRVGINYGYTF.

The genes are TRBV10-3 and TRBJ1-5; weak D call: TRBD1 (5 bases). This CDR3 region has 16 residues. Germline loops: CDR1 ENHRY, CDR2 SYGVKD. V was pared by 0 bases and J by 2 bases, with 11 bases between. The DNA of the CDR3 is TGTGCCATCAGTGAGTCGGGGGACCTGGGCAATCAGCCCCAGCATTTT. Translating it yields CAISESGDLGNQPQHF.

This chain joins TRBV19 and TRBJ1-5; the D gene is possibly TRBD1 (5 bases). V lost 1 base and J 4 bases, leaving 11 bases between the germline ends. CDR1 LNHDA and CDR2 SQIVND come from the germline V gene (reference sequence). This CDR3 is 15 amino acids long. The CDR3 loop reads CASSIGGGWNQPQHF. CDR3 in DNA: TGTGCCAGTAGTATAGGGGGCGGATGGAATCAGCCCCAGCATTTT.

This rearrangement joins TRBV7-9 to TRBJ1-4; D is uncertain. CDR1 and CDR2 from the germline V gene are SEHNR and FQNEAQ (reference sequence). CDR3 length equals 16 residues. V was shortened by 1 base and J by 8 bases, with 17 bases between the two germline ends. CDR3 sequence: CASSLVVGSDGEKLFF. CDR3 DNA: TGTGCCAGCAGCTTAGTGGTGGGTAGCGATGGGGAAAAACTGTTTTTT.

The chain is built from TRBV7-9 and TRBJ1-2, with D possibly being TRBD1 (6 bases). Trimming took off 8 bases at V and 2 bases at J, with 12 bases between the two ends. This CDR3 is 13 amino acids long. CDR1 is SEHNR and CDR2 is FQNEAQ in the germline V gene (reference sequence). Written as DNA, the CDR3 is TGTGCCAGCTCCGATGGGGGCAACTATGGCTACACCTTC. This sequence encodes CASSDGGNYGYTF.